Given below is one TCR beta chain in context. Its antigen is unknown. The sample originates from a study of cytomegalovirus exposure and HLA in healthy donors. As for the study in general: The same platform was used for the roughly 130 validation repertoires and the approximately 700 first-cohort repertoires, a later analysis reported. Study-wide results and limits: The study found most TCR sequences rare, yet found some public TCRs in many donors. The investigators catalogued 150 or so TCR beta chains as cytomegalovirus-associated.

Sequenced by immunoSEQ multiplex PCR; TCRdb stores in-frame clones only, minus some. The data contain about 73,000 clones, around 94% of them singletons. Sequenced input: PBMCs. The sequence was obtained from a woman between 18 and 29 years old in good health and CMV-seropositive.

CDR3 loop: CASSYRARRQETQYF. The DNA of the CDR3 is TGTGCCAGCAGCTACAGGGCCCGCCGACAAGAGACCCAGTACTTC. The chain combines TRBV6-1 with TRBJ2-5; D possibly corresponds to TRBD1 (6 bases). CDR1 and CDR2 from the germline V gene are MNHNS and SASEGT. CDR3 size: 15 residues. The V end lost 6 bases, the J end lost 2 bases, and 16 bases lay between the germline ends.